Below, one TCR beta chain is given with its context. What it binds is not known. The junction differs from germline at one of its ends, possibly a read error. Researchers drew blood RNA from unsorted whole blood and extracted germline DNA as well. Total RNA (roughly 0.45 ug) served as template for TCR beta cDNA synthesis primed by a constant-region primer. For TCR beta, libraries were produced by three nested multiplex PCR rounds using slightly modified ARM-PCR. A C-beta reverse primer and TRBV1-TRBV30 forward primers served in each of the first two PCR rounds, at ten to eleven cycles apiece. MiXCR was run by TCRdb on the multiplex PCR reads, yielding one entry per CDR3 protein. The sample shows 300,000 to 350,000 distinct CDR3 sequences, about 65% of them seen only once. These data come from a study of tumor-infiltrating lymphocytes in primary liver carcinoma. About the study: Aged between 30 and 69 years, the patients were men and women. Yields of productive TCRbeta reads ranged from roughly 3.5 to 7.5 million per sample and were similar across tissue types. Study-wide findings and caveats: Less overlap was seen in tumor-adjacent and tumor-blood pairs than in tumor region pairs.

Per the germline V gene, CDR1 is LGHNA and CDR2 is YSLEER. This CDR3 has 13 amino acids. This TCR was recovered from a man aged 35 to 55 with primary liver carcinoma and hepatitis B virus infection. The chain combines TRBV4-3 with TRBJ2-7, with D hard to call. The sample was peripheral blood. CDR3: CASSQDSNHKQYF. In nucleotides, the CDR3 is TGCGCCAGCAGCCAAGATTCGAATCACAAGCAATACTTC.